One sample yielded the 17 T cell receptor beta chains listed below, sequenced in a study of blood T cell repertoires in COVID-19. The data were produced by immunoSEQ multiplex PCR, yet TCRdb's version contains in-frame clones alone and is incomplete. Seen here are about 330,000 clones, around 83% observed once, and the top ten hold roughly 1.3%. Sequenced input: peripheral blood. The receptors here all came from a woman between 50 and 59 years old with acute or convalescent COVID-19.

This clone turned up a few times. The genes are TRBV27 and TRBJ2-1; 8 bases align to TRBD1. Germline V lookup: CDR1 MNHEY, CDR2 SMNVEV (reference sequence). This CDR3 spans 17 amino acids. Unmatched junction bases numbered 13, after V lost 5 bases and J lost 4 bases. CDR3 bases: TGTGCCAGCAGTACGCCACACCGGGACAGGACTTACAATGAGCAGTTCTTC. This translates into CASSTPHRDRTYNEQFF.

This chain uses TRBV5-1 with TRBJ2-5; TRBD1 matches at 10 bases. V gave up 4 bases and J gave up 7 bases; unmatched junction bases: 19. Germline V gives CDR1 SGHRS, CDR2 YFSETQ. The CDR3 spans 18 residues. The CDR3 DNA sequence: TGCGCCAGCAGCCCGATGACAGGGGGCGGTTTGAGAGAAGGGACCCAGTACTTC. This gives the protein CASSPMTGGGLREGTQYF.

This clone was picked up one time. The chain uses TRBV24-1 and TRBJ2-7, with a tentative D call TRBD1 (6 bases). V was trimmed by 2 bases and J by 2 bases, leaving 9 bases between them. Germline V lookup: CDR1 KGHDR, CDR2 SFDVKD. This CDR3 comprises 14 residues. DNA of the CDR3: TGTGCCACCAGTGATTCCGGGACACCCTACGAGCAGTACTTC. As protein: CATSDSGTPYEQYF.

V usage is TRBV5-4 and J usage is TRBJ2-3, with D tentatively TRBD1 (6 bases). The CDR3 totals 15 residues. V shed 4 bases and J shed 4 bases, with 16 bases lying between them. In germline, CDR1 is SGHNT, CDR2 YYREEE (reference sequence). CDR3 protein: CASSPKQGNSDTQYF. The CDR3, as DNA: TGTGCCAGCAGCCCGAAACAGGGTAACTCAGATACGCAGTATTTT.

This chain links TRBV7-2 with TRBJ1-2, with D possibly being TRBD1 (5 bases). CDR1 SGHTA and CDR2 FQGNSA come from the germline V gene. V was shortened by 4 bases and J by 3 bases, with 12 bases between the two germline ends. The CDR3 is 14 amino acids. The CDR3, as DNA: TGTGCCAGCAGCTCAGTTATAGGGGACTATGGCTACACCTTC. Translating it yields CASSSVIGDYGYTF.

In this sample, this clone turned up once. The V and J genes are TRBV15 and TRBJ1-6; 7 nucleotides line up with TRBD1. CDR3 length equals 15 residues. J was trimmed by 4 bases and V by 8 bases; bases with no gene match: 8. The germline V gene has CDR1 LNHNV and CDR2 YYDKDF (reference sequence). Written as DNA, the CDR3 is TGTGCCACCGCATCCGGGACAGATTATAATTCACCCCTCCACTTT. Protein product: CATASGTDYNSPLHF.

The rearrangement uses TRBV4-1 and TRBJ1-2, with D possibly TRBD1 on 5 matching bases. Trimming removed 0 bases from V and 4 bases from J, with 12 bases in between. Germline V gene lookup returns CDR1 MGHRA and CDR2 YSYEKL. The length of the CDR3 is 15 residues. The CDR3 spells CASSQDPTGTYGYTF. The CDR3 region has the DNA TGCGCCAGCAGCCAAGATCCAACAGGAACCTATGGCTACACCTTC.

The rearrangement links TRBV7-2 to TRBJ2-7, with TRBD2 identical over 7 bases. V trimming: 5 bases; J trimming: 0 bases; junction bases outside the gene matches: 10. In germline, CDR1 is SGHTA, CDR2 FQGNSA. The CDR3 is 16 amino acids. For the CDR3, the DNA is TGTGCCAGCAGCCCCCAAAGGCTAGCGGCCTCCTACGAGCAGTACTTC. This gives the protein CASSPQRLAASYEQYF.

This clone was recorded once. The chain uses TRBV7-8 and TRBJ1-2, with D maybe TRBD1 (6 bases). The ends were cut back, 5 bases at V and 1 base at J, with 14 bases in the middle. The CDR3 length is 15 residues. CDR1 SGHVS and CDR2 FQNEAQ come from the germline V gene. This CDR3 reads CASSNSQGNNYGYTF. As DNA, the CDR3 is TGTGCCAGCAGCAATTCCCAGGGGAATAACTATGGCTACACCTTC.

The CDR3 DNA reads TGTGCCAGCTCCGACAGTAATGGAGACACTGAAGCTTTCTTT. Protein sequence: CASSDSNGDTEAFF. The chain joins TRBV18 to TRBJ1-1; TRBD1 is a possible D gene (5 bases). Trimming removed 6 bases at V and 3 bases at J, with 14 bases between. The V gene's germline CDR1 is KGHSH and CDR2 LQKENI. The CDR3 consists of 14 residues.

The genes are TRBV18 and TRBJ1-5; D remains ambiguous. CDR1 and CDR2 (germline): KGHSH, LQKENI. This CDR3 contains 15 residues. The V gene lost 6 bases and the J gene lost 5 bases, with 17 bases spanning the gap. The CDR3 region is CASSFFESLDQPQHF. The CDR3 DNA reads TGTGCCAGCTCCTTTTTCGAGAGCCTCGATCAGCCCCAGCATTTT.

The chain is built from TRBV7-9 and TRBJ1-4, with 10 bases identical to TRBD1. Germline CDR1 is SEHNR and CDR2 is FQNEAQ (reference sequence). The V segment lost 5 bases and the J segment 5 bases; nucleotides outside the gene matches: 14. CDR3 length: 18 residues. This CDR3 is CASSTPWDRGERNEKLFF. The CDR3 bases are TGTGCCAGCAGCACTCCGTGGGACAGGGGAGAGAGGAATGAAAAACTGTTTTTT.

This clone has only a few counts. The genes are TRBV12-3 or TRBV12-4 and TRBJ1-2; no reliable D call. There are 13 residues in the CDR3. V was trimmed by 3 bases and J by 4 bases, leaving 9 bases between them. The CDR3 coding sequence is TGTGCCAGCAGTTTCGAGGCCTCCTATGGCTACACCTTC. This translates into CASSFEASYGYTF.

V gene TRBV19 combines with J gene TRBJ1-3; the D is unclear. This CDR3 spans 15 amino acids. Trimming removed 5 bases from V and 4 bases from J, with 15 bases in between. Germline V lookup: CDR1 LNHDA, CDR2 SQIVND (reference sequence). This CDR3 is CASSARGQEGNTIYF. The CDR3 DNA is TGTGCCAGTAGTGCCCGCGGGCAGGAAGGAAACACCATATATTTT.

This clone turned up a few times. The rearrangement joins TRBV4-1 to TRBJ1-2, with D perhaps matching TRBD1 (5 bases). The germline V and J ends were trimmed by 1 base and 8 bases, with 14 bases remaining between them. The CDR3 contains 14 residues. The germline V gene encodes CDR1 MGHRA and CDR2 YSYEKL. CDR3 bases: TGCGCCAGCAGCCAAGGGTGGCAGGGCATGGGCTACACCTTC. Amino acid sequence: CASSQGWQGMGYTF.

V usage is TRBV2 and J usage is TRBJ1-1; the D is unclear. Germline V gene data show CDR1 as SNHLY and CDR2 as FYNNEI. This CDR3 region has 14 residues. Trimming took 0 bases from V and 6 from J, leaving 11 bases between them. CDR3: CASSEARGKAEAFF. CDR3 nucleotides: TGTGCCAGCAGTGAAGCGCGAGGTAAAGCTGAAGCTTTCTTT.

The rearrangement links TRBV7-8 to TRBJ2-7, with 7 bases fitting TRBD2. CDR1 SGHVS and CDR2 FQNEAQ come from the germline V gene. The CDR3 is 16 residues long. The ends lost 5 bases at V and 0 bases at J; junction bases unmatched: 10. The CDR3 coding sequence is TGTGCCAGCAGCCCTGGGAGGGGCGGGGGCTCCTACGAGCAGTACTTC. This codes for CASSPGRGGGSYEQYF.